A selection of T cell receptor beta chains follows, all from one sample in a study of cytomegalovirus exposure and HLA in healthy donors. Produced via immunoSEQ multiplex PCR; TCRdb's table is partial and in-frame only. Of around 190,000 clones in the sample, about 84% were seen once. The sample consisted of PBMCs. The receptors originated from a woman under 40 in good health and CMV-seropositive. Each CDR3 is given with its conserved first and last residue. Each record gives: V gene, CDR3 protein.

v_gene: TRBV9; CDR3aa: CASSTWGQLTGELFF
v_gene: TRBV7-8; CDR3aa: CASSLAEAGVSTEAFF
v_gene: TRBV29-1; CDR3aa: CSALDRGTLYEQYF
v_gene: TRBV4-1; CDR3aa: CASSQAGQGNYGYTF
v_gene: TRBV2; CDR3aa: CASTGGRETQYF
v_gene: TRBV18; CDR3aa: CASSPRTSWDNEQFF
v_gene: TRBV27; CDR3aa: CASRSFLAGGLSSYEQYF
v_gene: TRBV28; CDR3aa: CASSSWTRGRNTEAFF
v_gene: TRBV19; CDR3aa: CASSTRRSTDTQYF
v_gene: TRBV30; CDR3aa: CALKDRAYYGYTF
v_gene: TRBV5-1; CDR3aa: CASSLLDRNYVYTF
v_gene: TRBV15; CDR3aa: CATSRMGQPPYNEQFF
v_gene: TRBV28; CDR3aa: CASSLDRVLPQHF
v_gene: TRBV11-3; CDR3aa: CASGDSAYEQYF
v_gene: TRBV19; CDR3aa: CASSIRRLSTDTQYF
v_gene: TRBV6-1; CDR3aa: CASTLDRSSYEQYF
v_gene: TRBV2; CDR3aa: CASSEVGTSPFF
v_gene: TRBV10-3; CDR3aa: CASRDWGSYNSPLHF
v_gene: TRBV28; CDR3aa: CASKAEPRKLFF
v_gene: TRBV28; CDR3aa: CASSLTRSLHYGYTF
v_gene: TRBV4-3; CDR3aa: CASSQVLRGHSTDTQYF
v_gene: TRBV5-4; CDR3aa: CASSSDERSGRGFF
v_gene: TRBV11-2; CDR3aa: CASSLIGTGLFLSGNTIYF
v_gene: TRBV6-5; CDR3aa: CASSMPGRPDTQYF
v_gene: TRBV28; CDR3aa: CATNSGTSYEQYF
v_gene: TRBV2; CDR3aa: CASSQETAGNQPQHF
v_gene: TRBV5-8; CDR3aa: CASSLPGQDDSGNTIYF
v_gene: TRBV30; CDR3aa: CAWSGPRSGGSNEQFF
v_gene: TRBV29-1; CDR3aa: CSVERLAGGHNEQFF
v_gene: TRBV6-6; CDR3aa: CATKDNFNYGYTF
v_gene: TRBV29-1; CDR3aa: CSVPKEHSGFQPQHF